The next 20 T cell receptor beta chains were all read from a single sample in a study of neurological immune-mediated disorders. TCRdb reprocessed the 5' RACE reads via MiXCR and lists one record per CDR3 protein. The data show over 60,000 distinct CDR3 sequences, less than 5.5% seen once. The specimen sequenced was PBMCs. The source is a woman aged 25 to 39 with multiple sclerosis.

This clonotype was seen ten or more times. CDR3 loop: CASSLDRDTQYF. In DNA, the CDR3 is TGCGCCAGCAGCTTGGATCGGGATACGCAGTATTTT. The chain joins TRBV5-1 to TRBJ2-3; D not resolved. V was shortened by 0 bases and J by 6 bases, with 5 bases between the two germline ends. CDR3 length: 12 amino acids. The germline V gene encodes CDR1 SGHRS and CDR2 YFSETQ.

The chain has TRBV20-1 and TRBJ2-4, with 8 bases lining up with TRBD2. The germline gives CDR1 DFQATT, CDR2 SNEGSKA (reference sequence). The CDR3 is 12 residues long. The CDR3 DNA reads as TGCAGCTCGGGGGGGAATGGTAACATTCAGTACTTC. Translating it yields CSSGGNGNIQYF.

The table lists this clonotype with many counts. The chain has TRBV20-1 and TRBJ2-1; D remains unclear. The CDR3 contains 14 residues. The germline gives CDR1 DFQATT, CDR2 SNEGSKA (reference sequence). Trimming took 6 bases from V and 1 from J, leaving 13 bases between them. CDR3: CSALDGKSYNEQFF. The CDR3 region has the DNA TGCAGTGCCCTGGACGGAAAATCCTACAATGAGCAGTTCTTC.

The chain links TRBV3-1 to TRBJ2-7, with TRBD2 matching 7 bases. Looked up from germline, CDR1 is LGHDT and CDR2 is YNNKEL (reference sequence). CDR3 length equals 15 residues. With V trimmed by 1 base and J by 3 bases, 6 bases remained unmatched. CDR3 residues: CASSQGAGVFYEQYF. CDR3 in DNA: TGTGCCAGCAGCCAAGGTGCGGGAGTTTTCTACGAGCAGTACTTC.

In its sample, this clonotype was seen many times. The chain links TRBV5-6 to TRBJ1-5; 8 bases align to TRBD1. The CDR3 has 14 amino acids. Germline-derived CDR1 and CDR2 are SGHDT and YYEEEE. V lost 3 bases and J lost 4; bases outside the gene matches: 3. The CDR3 DNA sequence: TGTGCCAGCAGCTCCGACAGGGGTAATCAGCCCCAGCATTTT. Translating it yields CASSSDRGNQPQHF.

About this clonotype itself: A much larger clone lies one base from this, so it may be a read error. The J gene is TRBJ1-2, the V gene TRBV20-1, with D perhaps matching TRBD1 (6 bases). The CDR3 contains 12 residues. Looked up from germline, CDR1 is DFQATT and CDR2 is SNEGSKA (reference sequence). With 6 bases removed from V and 7 bases from J, the gap between germline ends came to 15 bases. CDR3 nucleotide sequence: TGCAGTGCCCGCGGACAGTGGTTTGGCTACACCTTC. Its translation: CSARGQWFGYTF.

The sample holds many counts of this clonotype. The chain combines TRBV10-2 with TRBJ1-2; D gene ambiguous. The V gene lost 2 bases and the J gene lost 3 bases, with 7 bases spanning the gap. The CDR3 runs to 13 residues. CDR1 is WSHSY, CDR2 SAAADI, per germline. This CDR3 is CASSEQNYYGYTF. The CDR3 DNA follows: TGCGCCAGCAGTGAGCAGAACTACTATGGCTACACCTTC.

There are many counts of this clonotype. The chain has TRBV5-1 and TRBJ2-3; 7 bases are shared with TRBD1. Germline V gene sequence: CDR1 SGHRS, CDR2 YFSETQ. This CDR3 contains 14 residues. The junction had 2 bases not matched to a gene; V was cut back by 3 bases and J by 1 base. CDR3 sequence reads: CASSWGQRTDTQYF. CDR3 nucleotide sequence: TGCGCCAGCAGCTGGGGACAGCGCACAGATACGCAGTATTTT.

This clonotype has a count of ten or more. The genes are TRBV3-1 and TRBJ2-1; possibly TRBD1 for D (6 bases). Germline V gene sequence: CDR1 LGHDT, CDR2 YNNKEL (reference sequence). This CDR3 region has 13 residues. Trimming cost V 0 bases and J 14 bases, with 14 bases left between them. The CDR3 nucleotides are TGTGCCAGCAGCCAAGATGGGGGCGACCGAAAGTTCTTC. Protein sequence: CASSQDGGDRKFF.

This clonotype was seen at least ten times. This rearrangement joins TRBV5-1 to TRBJ2-1; 8 nucleotides match TRBD2. Germline V gene lookup returns CDR1 SGHRS and CDR2 YFSETQ. V was clipped by 1 base and J by 6 bases; unmatched bases: 6. CDR3 length: 15 residues. This chain's CDR3 is CASSLYAGGPNEQFF. Written as DNA, the CDR3 is TGCGCCAGCAGCTTGTATGCGGGGGGCCCCAATGAGCAGTTCTTC.

The V gene is TRBV20-1, the J gene TRBJ2-7; D is undetermined. Germline V gives CDR1 DFQATT, CDR2 SNEGSKA (reference sequence). There are 12 residues in the CDR3. V was pared by 3 bases and J by 6 bases, with 12 bases between. The CDR3 reads CSASAQSSEQYF. The DNA for the CDR3 is TGCAGTGCTAGCGCCCAATCGTCCGAGCAGTACTTC.

This clonotype has at least ten counts. The rearrangement uses TRBV9 and TRBJ2-5; TRBD2 matches at 7 bases. Germline V gives CDR1 SGDLS, CDR2 YYNGEE. This CDR3 has 15 amino acids. With V trimmed by 3 bases and J by 6 bases, 11 bases remained unmatched. CDR3 region: CASSGTGGRVKTQYF. The CDR3 DNA reads TGTGCCAGCAGCGGGACGGGAGGAAGAGTGAAGACCCAGTACTTC.

At least ten counts were recorded for this clonotype. V usage is TRBV6-5 and J usage is TRBJ2-7; 11 bases are shared with TRBD2. Germline lookup yields CDR1 MNHEY and CDR2 SVGAGI. Trimming removed 2 bases from V and 7 bases from J; junction bases left unmatched: 4. This CDR3 comprises 14 residues. The CDR3 here is CASSYTSGRPEQYF. The CDR3 DNA is TGTGCCAGCAGTTACACTAGCGGGAGACCTGAGCAGTACTTC.

This clonotype came up many times. V and J are TRBV6-6 and TRBJ1-2; weak D call: TRBD1 (6 bases). Trimming took 2 bases from V and 4 from J, leaving 14 bases between them. Germline V gene sequence: CDR1 MNHNY, CDR2 SVGAGI (reference sequence). The CDR3 contains 15 residues. This CDR3 is CASSYVQDSPYGYTF. In nucleotides, the CDR3 is TGTGCCAGCAGTTACGTTCAGGACAGCCCCTATGGCTACACCTTC.

This clonotype was seen ten or more times. DNA of the CDR3: TGCAGTGCTAGGACAGGGGGTTACTCCTACAATGAGCAGTTCTTC. This encodes CSARTGGYSYNEQFF. The J gene is TRBJ2-1, the V gene TRBV20-1; 9 bases map to TRBD1. After removal of 3 bases from V and 0 bases from J, the junction contained 3 bases not matched to a gene. CDR3 length equals 15 residues. Germline-derived CDR1 and CDR2 are DFQATT and SNEGSKA (reference sequence).

In its sample, this clonotype was seen many times. Its ends do not fully match the called genes, so a read error is possible. This chain links TRBV5-6 with TRBJ2-2, with 8 bases that match TRBD2. CDR3 length: 17 residues. The germline CDR1 and CDR2 sequences are SGHDT and YYEEEE. The CDR3 DNA reads TGTGCTAGCAGCTCCCAGGGAGCGGGAGCTAGTTTCGGGGAGCTGTTTTTT. It is translated as CASSSQGAGASFGELFF.

This clonotype has at least ten counts. V gene TRBV20-1 combines with J gene TRBJ2-5; 8 nucleotides match TRBD2. The CDR3 has 14 amino acids. Germline CDR1 reads DFQATT; CDR2 reads SNEGSKA (reference sequence). V lost 1 base, J lost 2 bases, and 3 bases stayed unmatched. This CDR3 is CSARAGGHQETQYF. The CDR3 bases are TGCAGTGCTAGAGCGGGAGGGCATCAAGAGACCCAGTACTTC.

At least ten counts were recorded for this clonotype. J is TRBJ2-5 and V is TRBV5-1, with 10 positions matching TRBD2. This CDR3 has 17 amino acids. J gave up 5 bases and V 6 bases, and 16 bases lay outside the gene matches. Germline CDR1 is SGHRS and CDR2 is YFSETQ. CDR3 sequence reads: CASNPIGLAGDMETQYF. The CDR3 region has the DNA TGCGCCAGCAACCCTATCGGGCTAGCGGGGGATATGGAGACCCAGTACTTC.

There are many counts of this clonotype. V usage is TRBV18 and J usage is TRBJ1-1; 9 positions agree with TRBD1. Per germline, CDR1 KGHSH and CDR2 LQKENI. The CDR3 extends over 14 amino acids. V gave up 4 bases and J gave up 2 bases; unmatched junction bases: 2. The CDR3 nucleotides read TGTGCCAGCTCACGGGACAGGGCAAACACTGAAGCTTTCTTT. Its protein is CASSRDRANTEAFF.

Many counts were recorded for this clonotype. This rearrangement joins TRBV20-1 to TRBJ1-6; 10 bases match TRBD1. Germline V gives CDR1 DFQATT, CDR2 SNEGSKA (reference sequence). The V and J ends lost 2 bases and 9 bases, in that order; junction bases with no gene match: 7. This CDR3 comprises 15 residues. CDR3 amino acids: CSARPGTGAGSPLHF. CDR3 nucleotides: TGCAGTGCTAGACCCGGGACAGGGGCAGGTTCACCCCTCCACTTT.